These 8 T cell receptor beta chains were sequenced from one sample in a study of cytomegalovirus exposure and HLA in healthy donors. PCR primers comprised 60 Vbeta and 13 Jbeta primers. The data were produced by immunoSEQ multiplex PCR, yet TCRdb's version contains in-frame clones alone and is incomplete. The table records 90,000 to 100,000 clones, 65% to 85% of them present only once. The sequencing input was PBMCs. All receptors derive from a woman aged 55-70 years in good health and CMV-seropositive.

This chain links TRBV4-2 with TRBJ1-2; TRBD1 is a possible D gene (5 bases). The CDR3 spans 15 residues. Germline V gene sequence: CDR1 LGHNA, CDR2 YNFKEQ. The V and J ends lost 0 bases and 5 bases respectively, with 13 bases between them. In nucleotides, the CDR3 is TGTGCCAGCAGCCAAGATCTAGAGGACAATTATGGCTACACCTTC. It yields the protein CASSQDLEDNYGYTF.

The V call is TRBV18, the J call TRBJ2-3; the D gene is possibly TRBD2 (5 bases). Germline values: CDR1 KGHSH, CDR2 LQKENI. This CDR3 is built from 13 residues. The CDR3 sequence: CVRGQTSTDTQYF. The CDR3 region has the DNA TGTGTCCGAGGGCAGACTAGCACAGATACGCAGTATTTT.

This chain links TRBV5-1 with TRBJ2-7; D is perhaps TRBD2 (5 bases). Germline-derived CDR1 and CDR2 are SGHRS and YFSETQ. This CDR3 comprises 13 residues. Trimming pared 0 bases from V and 7 bases from J, leaving 11 bases between. The CDR3 DNA follows: TGCGCCAGCAGCTTGGCGGGGATGAGGGAGCAGTACTTC. The encoded protein is CASSLAGMREQYF. The full variable domain, its missing parts supplied by reference TRBV5-1 and TRBJ2-7, is KAGVTQTPRYLIKTRGQQVTLSCSPISGHRSVSWYQQTPGQGLQFLFEYFSETQRNKGNFPGRFSGRQFSNSRSEMNVSTLELGDSALYLCASSLAGMREQYFGPGTRLTVT.

V and J are TRBV27 and TRBJ1-6; 8 bases map to TRBD1. This CDR3 has 14 residues. J gave up 13 bases and V 6 bases, and 11 bases lay outside the gene matches. The germline V gene has CDR1 MNHEY and CDR2 SMNVEV (reference sequence). The CDR3 nucleotides read TGTGCCAGCAGCCCCGCAGGGGGCTTTAACCCCCTCCACTTT. Translated: CASSPAGGFNPLHF.

This chain uses TRBV28 with TRBJ2-7, with D perhaps TRBD1 (6 bases). This CDR3 comprises 15 residues. Trimming removed 4 bases from V and 7 bases from J, with 20 bases in between. CDR1 and CDR2 from the germline V gene are MDHEN and SYDVKM. The CDR3 region is CASSSLQGAVREQYF. The DNA for the CDR3 is TGTGCCAGCAGTTCCCTACAGGGAGCTGTGAGAGAGCAGTACTTC. Looking up the rest from reference TRBV28 and TRBJ2-7 gives the full variable domain: DVKVTQSSRYLVKRTGEKVFLECVQDMDHENMFWYRQDPGLGLRLIYFSYDVKMKEKGDIPEGYSVSREKKERFSLILESASTNQTSMYLCASSSLQGAVREQYFGPGTRLTVT.

V and J are TRBV4-1 and TRBJ1-2; 8 bases are a match to TRBD1. Germline V lookup: CDR1 MGHRA, CDR2 YSYEKL. V shed 3 bases and J 3 bases; nucleotides not matched to a gene: 6. This CDR3 comprises 15 residues. In DNA, the CDR3 is TGCGCCAGCAGCCAGGAAATCAGGGGGCACTATGGCTACACCTTC. This codes for CASSQEIRGHYGYTF.

The chain employs TRBV19 and TRBJ1-4; D is perhaps TRBD1 (5 bases). This CDR3 region has 16 residues. V shed 5 bases and J shed 7 bases, with 20 bases lying between them. The germline gives CDR1 LNHDA, CDR2 SQIVND (reference sequence). The CDR3, as DNA: TGTGCCAGTAGTGTCCGAACCGGGACTCGCCCTGAAAAACTGTTTTTT. This translates into CASSVRTGTRPEKLFF.

This clone was counted a few times. The chain recombines TRBV28 with TRBJ1-2; 9 positions match TRBD1. There are 15 residues in the CDR3. Germline CDR1 reads MDHEN; CDR2 reads SYDVKM. The junction had 7 bases not matched to a gene; V was cut back by 7 bases and J by 1 base. The CDR3 protein is CASTERQGGNYGYTF. DNA of the CDR3: TGTGCCAGCACTGAGAGACAGGGGGGTAACTATGGCTACACCTTC.